There are a few counts of the clone carrying this T cell receptor (beta chain). The antigen is not known. The entry originates in a study of beta chain features in type 1 diabetes. Broader study findings: The analysis here could not establish whether HLA type shapes TCRB rearrangement. Type 1 diabetes patients had fewer VDJ junction insertions and more deletions. Across all four CD4+ subsets, people with type 1 diabetes showed modestly shorter TCRB CDR3s.

Expressed TCRB transcripts were sequenced because the isolated RNA had all been reverse transcribed beforehand. Method: immunoSEQ multiplex PCR; TCRdb's copy keeps in-frame clones and lacks some. The data show hundreds of thousands of clones, roughly a sixth seen once. Specimen: naive CD4+ T cells from blood. The TCR comes from a young man in good health.

The DNA of the CDR3 is TGTGCCAGCAGCTTGGGGGCGAGCTCCTACAATGAGCAGTTCTTC. This translates into CASSLGASSYNEQFF. V usage is TRBV5-8 and J usage is TRBJ2-1; D not certain. This CDR3 region has 15 residues. Germline values: CDR1 SGHTS, CDR2 YDEGEE. Trimming removed 0 bases at V and 0 bases at J, with 7 bases between.